This section outlines one T cell receptor (beta chain) sequence together with its context. Its matching antigen is unknown. The data were taken from a study of cytomegalovirus exposure and HLA in healthy donors. Broader study findings: There were 150 or so TCR beta chains listed as cytomegalovirus-associated.

The PCR had 60 Vbeta and 13 Jbeta primers. The repertoire was sequenced with immunoSEQ multiplex PCR; TCRdb's copy has only in-frame clones and lacks some. The sample carries about 150,000 clones, under 75% recorded once. The germline V and J ends were trimmed by 2 bases and 3 bases, with 17 bases remaining between them. CDR1 is SGHKS, CDR2 YYEKEE, per germline (reference sequence). The length of the CDR3 is 16 residues. This receptor was identified in a woman in her fifties or sixties in good health and CMV-seropositive. Specimen: PBMCs. The chain has TRBV5-5 and TRBJ1-2; tentatively, D is TRBD1 (6 bases). Here the CDR3 DNA reads TGTGCCAGCAGCTTAGATCAGGGGCGGGGGTACTATGGCTACACCTTC. Protein product: CASSLDQGRGYYGYTF.